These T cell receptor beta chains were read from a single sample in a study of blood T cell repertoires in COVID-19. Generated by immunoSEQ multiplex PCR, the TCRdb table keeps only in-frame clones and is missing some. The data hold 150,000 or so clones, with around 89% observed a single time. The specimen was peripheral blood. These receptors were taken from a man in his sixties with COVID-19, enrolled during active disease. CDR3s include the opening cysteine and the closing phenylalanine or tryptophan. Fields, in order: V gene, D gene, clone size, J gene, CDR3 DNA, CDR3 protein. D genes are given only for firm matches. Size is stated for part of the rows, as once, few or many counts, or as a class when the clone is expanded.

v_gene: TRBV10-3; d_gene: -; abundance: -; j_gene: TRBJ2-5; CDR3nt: TGTGCCATCAGTGGGCAGGGACAATCTTTCCAAGAGACCCAGTACTTC; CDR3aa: CAISGQGQSFQETQYF
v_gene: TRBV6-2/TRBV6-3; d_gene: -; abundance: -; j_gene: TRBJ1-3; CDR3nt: TGTGCCAGCAGCCCCTACAGAAGCTCTGGAAACACCATATATTTT; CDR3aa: CASSPYRSSGNTIYF
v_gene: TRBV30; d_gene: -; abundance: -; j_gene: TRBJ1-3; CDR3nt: TGTGCCTGGAGTGGCCAGGGGAGAAACACCATATATTTT; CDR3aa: CAWSGQGRNTIYF
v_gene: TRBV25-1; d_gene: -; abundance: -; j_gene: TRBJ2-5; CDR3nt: TGTGCCAGCCGAACCCAGGGGGGAAAAGAGACCCAGTACTTC; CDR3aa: CASRTQGGKETQYF
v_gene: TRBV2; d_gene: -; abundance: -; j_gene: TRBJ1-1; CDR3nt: TGTGCCACCGGACAGCAAATGAACACTGAAGCTTTCTTT; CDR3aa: CATGQQMNTEAFF
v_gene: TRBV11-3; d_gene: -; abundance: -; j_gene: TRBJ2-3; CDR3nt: TGTGCCAGCAGCTTAGGATTGCCAGGGGCCACAGATACGCAGTATTTT; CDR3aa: CASSLGLPGATDTQYF
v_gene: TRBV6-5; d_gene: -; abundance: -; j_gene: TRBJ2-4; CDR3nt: TGTGCCAGCAGGGGGGCCGGGGACATTCAGTACTTC; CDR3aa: CASRGAGDIQYF
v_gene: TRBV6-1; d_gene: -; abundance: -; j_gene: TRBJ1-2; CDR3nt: TGTGCCAGCAGTGAGCCCGGGGTATTAAGGGGCTACACCTTC; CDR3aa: CASSEPGVLRGYTF
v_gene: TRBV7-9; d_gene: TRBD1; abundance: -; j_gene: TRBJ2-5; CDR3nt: TGTGCCAGCAGCTTAGGGGACAGGGTGGGAGAGACCCAGTACTTC; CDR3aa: CASSLGDRVGETQYF
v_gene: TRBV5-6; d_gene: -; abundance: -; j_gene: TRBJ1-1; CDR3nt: TGTGCCAGCAGCTTGGTTCAGGGGTCTGAAGCTTTCTTT; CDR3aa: CASSLVQGSEAFF
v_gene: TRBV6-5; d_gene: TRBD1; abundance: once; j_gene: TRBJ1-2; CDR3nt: TGTGCCAGCGAAGGGACAGATCTTAACTATGGCTACACCTTC; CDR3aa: CASEGTDLNYGYTF